This T cell receptor beta chain was sequenced in a study of blood T cell repertoires in COVID-19. The overall study: Acute-phase and convalescent COVID-19 samples originated in the United States, Italy and Spain.

Some clones are missing from TCRdb's copy, which holds only in-frame ones; the method was immunoSEQ multiplex PCR. This table has a few hundred thousand clones, about 91% appearing once. There are 13 residues in the CDR3. CDR1 SGHTA and CDR2 FQGNSA come from the germline V gene. The J segment lost 2 bases and the V segment lost 6 bases, leaving 3 bases of the junction unmatched. The source of this sequence is a woman aged 18-29 years who had recovered from COVID-19. The sequenced sample consisted of PBMCs or T cells enriched from blood (not recorded which). V and J are TRBV7-2 and TRBJ2-5; 7 bases align to TRBD1. CDR3 region: CASRGTAQETQYF. CDR3 nucleotide sequence: TGTGCCAGCAGGGGGACAGCACAAGAGACCCAGTACTTC. The full variable domain, its missing parts supplied by reference TRBV7-2 and TRBJ2-5, is GAGVSQSPSNKVTEKGKDVELRCDPISGHTALYWYRQSLGQGLEFLIYFQGNSAPDKSGLPSDRFSAERTGGSVSTLTIQRTQQEDSAVYLCASRGTAQETQYFGPGTRLLVL.